This TCR beta chain was documented in a study of shared clonotypes between healthy human individuals. Study outcomes and limitations: Naive subsets typically showed greater estimated richness than memory subsets. Among donors, sharing of clonotypes was expected to be affected by sequencing depth.

The germline CDR1 and CDR2 sequences are LNHDA and SQIVND (reference sequence). The length of the CDR3 is 14 residues. Trimming cost V 3 bases and J 4 bases; bases outside gene matches: 2. It was CD45RO-negative cells, positively selected for CCR7, that made up naive CD8 cells, with terminally differentiated effector memory CD45RA+ cells excluded. Produced via immunoSEQ multiplex PCR; TCRdb's table is partial and in-frame only. The sample lists some 600,000 clones, approximately 96% occurring once. Comment on this clone: Its antigen is not identified. The sample contains more than one DNA sequence encoding this CDR3.

This receptor was taken from a woman aged 30 to 39 in good health. This sequence joins TRBV19 and TRBJ2-7; 11 bases line up with TRBD1. Sample: naive CD8+ T cells sorted from blood. CDR3 sequence (DNA): TGTGCCAGTAGTATCGGACAGGGGGCATACGAGCAGTACTTC. This gives the protein CASSIGQGAYEQYF.